This TCR beta chain is drawn from a study of T cells in Graves' hyperthyroidism and ophthalmopathy. Amplification yielded TCR beta CDR3 regions, with RNA transcripts as the source. Primed by the HTBI set, a first-round RT-PCR was run on the TCR CDR3. TCRdb analysed the multiplex PCR reads with MiXCR anew, one entry per CDR3 protein. The sample records about 600,000 distinct CDR3 sequences, 16% being singletons. In its sample, this clonotype was seen a few times. Its cognate antigen is unknown. Overall study results and limits: The model anticipated ophthalmopathy a median about 6.5 months pre-onset. Researchers found most expanded thyroid clonotypes above 0.001 in blood as well.

The CDR3 has 18 residues. Per the germline V gene, CDR1 is MNHNS and CDR2 is SASEGT. Deletions cut 3 bases from V and 7 bases from J, with 22 bases between. The source material was blood. This sequence was found in a woman aged 40 to 49 with Graves' ophthalmopathy. V gene TRBV6-1 combines with J gene TRBJ1-6; maybe TRBD1 (5 bases). Here the CDR3 reads CASSEFTFRGAGNSPLHF. The CDR3 bases are TGTGCCAGCAGTGAGTTTACCTTCAGAGGCGCAGGGAATTCACCCCTCCACTTT.